The 6 T cell receptor beta chains presented below share a single source sample, sequenced in a study of blood T cell repertoires in COVID-19. Measured with immunoSEQ multiplex PCR; TCRdb has only the in-frame clones, and not every one. Of 150,000 to 200,000 clones detected, 90% appear once; the ten largest clones hold 18%. Sequenced sample: peripheral blood. Source of these receptors: a man aged 55-75 years with active or convalescent COVID-19.

The J gene is TRBJ1-3, the V gene TRBV7-6; D unresolved. From germline, CDR1 is SGHVS and CDR2 FNYEAQ. The ends were cut back, 1 base at V and 2 bases at J, with 6 bases in the middle. The CDR3 consists of 14 residues. The CDR3 sequence is CASSLDRAGNTIYF. Written as DNA, the CDR3 is TGTGCCAGCAGCTTAGACAGAGCTGGAAACACCATATATTTT.

This rearrangement joins TRBV6-5 to TRBJ2-7; 11 nucleotides agree with TRBD2. The CDR3 length is 14 residues. The ends lost 6 bases at V and 7 bases at J; junction bases unmatched: 8. Germline V CDR1 and CDR2: MNHEY, SVGAGI. The CDR3 loop is CASRTLAGDDEQYF. The CDR3, as DNA: TGTGCCAGCAGGACACTAGCGGGAGACGATGAGCAGTACTTC.

The rearrangement links TRBV4-1 to TRBJ2-7; weak D call: TRBD2 (8 bases). In germline, CDR1 is MGHRA, CDR2 YSYEKL. Trimming shortened V by 4 bases and J by 4 bases, and 17 bases separated the two germline ends. There are 15 residues in the CDR3. CDR3 region: CASSLREGAAYEQYF. In nucleotides, the CDR3 is TGCGCCAGCAGCCTCCGGGAGGGGGCGGCTTACGAGCAGTACTTC.

This chain joins TRBV5-1 and TRBJ1-2; 9 nucleotides line up with TRBD1. Germline CDR1 and CDR2: SGHRS and YFSETQ. J was trimmed by 4 bases and V by 0 bases; bases with no gene match: 4. The CDR3 is made up of 15 amino acids. The CDR3 spells CASSLDRDRAYGYTF. The CDR3, as DNA: TGCGCCAGCAGCTTGGACCGGGACAGGGCCTATGGCTACACCTTC.

This chain connects TRBV4-1 to TRBJ1-4; D is uncertain. CDR1 is MGHRA and CDR2 is YSYEKL in the germline V gene. This CDR3 is 11 amino acids long. Trimming cost V 1 base and J 15 bases, with 9 bases left between them. The CDR3 sequence is CASSQGREVFF. The CDR3, as DNA: TGCGCCAGCAGCCAAGGGAGGGAGGTGTTTTTT.

CDR3 region: CASSSRVFPTGELFF. As DNA, the CDR3 is TGCGCCAGCAGCTCCCGGGTCTTCCCCACCGGGGAGCTGTTTTTT. This chain links TRBV4-1 with TRBJ2-2; D is unresolved. Trimming shortened V by 5 bases and J by 4 bases, and 14 bases separated the two germline ends. The germline CDR1 and CDR2 sequences are MGHRA and YSYEKL. This CDR3 region has 15 residues.